This passage covers 26 T cell receptor beta chains from one sample sequenced in a study of type 1 and type 2 diabetes patients. Genomic DNA was the PCR template. Amplification of the beta chain CDR3 used 30 forward and 13 reverse multiplex primers. MiXCR, run by TCRdb on the multiplex PCR reads, gives a single entry per CDR3 protein. The table records 250,000 or so distinct CDR3 sequences, around 50% of them present only once. Sequencing used peripheral blood mononuclear cells (PBMCs). The receptors originated from a man between 18 and 35 years old with type 2 diabetes.

CDR3 in amino acids: CASSLGVTGGAVYEQYF. CDR3 in DNA: TGTGCCAGCAGTTTAGGTGTGACAGGGGGCGCGGTGTACGAGCAGTACTTC. The chain combines TRBV27 with TRBJ2-7; 10 nucleotides line up with TRBD1. Germline CDR1 and CDR2: MNHEY and SMNVEV (reference sequence). V lost 2 bases and J lost 4; bases outside the gene matches: 11. The CDR3 runs 17 residues.

Notes on this clonotype: Germline is not matched at one junction end, which may reflect a read error. The chain employs TRBV29-1 and TRBJ2-6, with 7 bases identical to TRBD1. The V gene's germline CDR1 is SQVTM and CDR2 ANQGSEA. The CDR3 is 15 amino acids. The CDR3 DNA sequence: TGCAGCGTCCTGGGACAGCACTCTGGGGCCAGCGTCCTGACTTTC. Translation gives CSVLGQHSGASVLTF.

This clonotype was counted between two and nine times. This chain uses TRBV12-3 or TRBV12-4 with TRBJ2-7; 7 bases are a match to TRBD2. This CDR3 contains 16 residues. Trimming at V came to 6 bases and at J to 0 bases, leaving 11 bases not matched to a gene. The CDR3 DNA is TGTGCCAGCAGGCGGGGGACGACCGGGAGCTCCTACGAGCAGTACTTC. Translated: CASRRGTTGSSYEQYF.

This clonotype was seen only a few times. The chain is built from TRBV7-3 and TRBJ2-7; the D gene is possibly TRBD2 (5 bases). CDR3 length: 13 amino acids. Germline CDR1 reads SGHTA; CDR2 reads FQGTGA. Deletions cut 5 bases from V and 3 bases from J, with 11 bases between. The CDR3 protein is CASSPEDFYEQYF. For the CDR3, the DNA is TGTGCCAGCAGCCCCGAGGACTTCTACGAGCAGTACTTC.

Regarding this clonotype: A much larger clone is a single base away; this may be a read error. V and J are TRBV19 and TRBJ1-1; the D is unclear. CDR1 is LNHDA, CDR2 SQIVND, per germline (reference sequence). The CDR3 contains 12 residues. The CDR3 bases are TGTGGCAGTAGTATATCGGCATTTGAAGCTTTCTTT. Translated, it gives CGSSISAFEAFF. Using reference TRBV19 and TRBJ1-1 for the parts outside the CDR3, the full variable domain is DGGITQSPKYLFRKEGQNVTLSCEQNLNHDAMYWYRQDPGQGLRLIYYSQIVNDFQKGDIAEGYSVSREKKESFPLTVTSAQKNPTAFYLCGSSISAFEAFFGQGTRLTVV.

This clonotype was observed a few times. The chain joins TRBV29-1 to TRBJ2-7, with 15 positions matching TRBD2. The germline V gene has CDR1 SQVTM and CDR2 ANQGSEA. The CDR3 consists of 14 residues. V dropped 2 bases and J dropped 6; count of bases not matched to a gene: 2. The CDR3 region is CSVEPGLAGGEQYF. In DNA form, the CDR3 reads TGCAGCGTTGAACCGGGACTAGCGGGGGGCGAGCAGTACTTC.

The chain recombines TRBV12-3 or TRBV12-4 with TRBJ1-5, with 7 bases fitting TRBD1. The length of the CDR3 is 16 residues. V trimming: 7 bases; J trimming: 0 bases; junction bases outside the gene matches: 9. This CDR3 reads CASTPRGTASNQPQHF. The CDR3 DNA reads as TGTGCCAGCACCCCAAGGGGGACAGCTAGCAATCAGCCCCAGCATTTT.

There are many counts of this clonotype. The chain carries TRBV6-1 and TRBJ2-7; D ambiguous. CDR1 and CDR2 from the germline V gene are MNHNS and SASEGT. The CDR3 length is 14 residues. V gave up 2 bases and J gave up 3 bases, with 11 bases separating them. The CDR3 coding sequence is TGTGCCAGCAGTGAACTGGAAAACGGCTACGAGCAGTACTTC. Translated: CASSELENGYEQYF.

The rearrangement links TRBV12-3 or TRBV12-4 to TRBJ1-5; maybe TRBD1 (5 bases). The CDR3 has 13 amino acids. Trimming pared 0 bases from V and 10 bases from J, leaving 10 bases between. CDR3 amino acids: CASSLAGENPQHF. In DNA form, the CDR3 reads TGTGCCAGCAGTTTAGCAGGGGAGAATCCCCAGCATTTT.

The V gene is TRBV20-1, the J gene TRBJ1-2; 7 nucleotides align to TRBD1. CDR3 length: 15 residues. V was pared by 3 bases and J by 3 bases, with 10 bases of the junction left unmatched. Germline V gives CDR1 DFQATT, CDR2 SNEGSKA (reference sequence). Written as DNA, the CDR3 is TGCAGTGCTAGTCGGGCAGGGGGAGGCGACTATGGCTACACCTTC. Protein sequence: CSASRAGGGDYGYTF.

This clonotype came up a few times. The V gene is TRBV27, the J gene TRBJ1-2; 7 bases are shared with TRBD1. The J segment lost 9 bases and the V segment lost 6 bases, leaving 13 bases of the junction unmatched. Germline loops: CDR1 MNHEY, CDR2 SMNVEV (reference sequence). This CDR3 is built from 14 residues. DNA for the CDR3: TGTGCCAGCAGCTTAGTGGGCAGGGGGAGCAGCTACACCTTC. This sequence encodes CASSLVGRGSSYTF.

This rearrangement joins TRBV4-1 to TRBJ1-1; 8 nucleotides match TRBD1. The CDR3 spans 15 residues. Germline V gene data show CDR1 as MGHRA and CDR2 as YSYEKL. Trimming at V came to 5 bases and at J to 2 bases, leaving 7 bases not matched to a gene. The CDR3 is CASSTRQGPNTEAFF. CDR3 nucleotides: TGCGCCAGCAGCACTCGACAGGGGCCCAACACTGAAGCTTTCTTT.

The rearrangement joins TRBV7-3 to TRBJ2-7, with 10 bases identical to TRBD2. This CDR3 has 13 amino acids. In germline, CDR1 is SGHTA, CDR2 FQGTGA. Germline trimming cut 8 bases from V and 7 bases from J; bases unmatched to any gene: 8. CDR3 DNA: TGTGCCAGCCTAGCGGGAGTGGGGAGGGAGCAGTACTTC. It encodes CASLAGVGREQYF. Variable domain in full (rest from reference TRBV7-3 and TRBJ2-7): GAGVSQTPSNKVTEKGKYVELRCDPISGHTALYWYRQSLGQGPEFLIYFQGTGAADDSGLPNDRFFAVRPEGSVSTLKIQRTERGDSAVYLCASLAGVGREQYFGPGTRLTVT.

This CDR3 reads CSATEDRGAKNIQYF. The CDR3 DNA follows: TGCAGTGCTACAGAGGACAGGGGAGCCAAAAACATTCAGTACTTC. The rearrangement joins TRBV20-1 to TRBJ2-4; 9 positions agree with TRBD1. The CDR3 has 15 amino acids. CDR1 and CDR2 from the germline V gene are DFQATT and SNEGSKA (reference sequence). V lost 4 bases to trimming and J lost 0 bases; unmatched junction nucleotides: 4.

In its sample, this clonotype was seen a few times. The gene calls are TRBV4-1 and TRBJ2-5, with 7 bases aligning to TRBD2. This CDR3 is built from 15 residues. Unmatched junction bases numbered 4, after V lost 1 base and J lost 2 bases. Per the germline V gene, CDR1 is MGHRA and CDR2 is YSYEKL. The CDR3 DNA sequence: TGCGCCAGCAGCCAAGTCTCGCGGGGGCAAGAGACCCAGTACTTC. It encodes CASSQVSRGQETQYF.

This clonotype was found once. J is TRBJ2-7 and V is TRBV7-2; TRBD2 might be the D (6 bases). This CDR3 contains 14 residues. V dropped 4 bases and J dropped 5 bases, with 15 bases sitting between them. Germline V gives CDR1 SGHTA, CDR2 FQGNSA. CDR3 DNA: TGTGCCAGCAGCTCCGACCGACTAGTCCACGAGCAGTACTTC. Translation: CASSSDRLVHEQYF.

CDR3 protein: CAISESYSLGYTF. CDR3 nucleotides: TGTGCCATCAGTGAGTCTTACAGTTTGGGCTACACCTTC. The rearrangement links TRBV10-3 to TRBJ1-2; D call uncertain. Germline V gene data show CDR1 as ENHRY and CDR2 as SYGVKD. V gave up 0 bases and J gave up 8 bases, with 10 bases separating them. CDR3 length: 13 amino acids.

This clonotype was seen a handful of times. The V call is TRBV29-1, the J call TRBJ1-1, with D tentatively TRBD1 (6 bases). The germline gives CDR1 SQVTM, CDR2 ANQGSEA. Trimming took 0 bases from V and 7 from J, leaving 9 bases between them. This CDR3 comprises 12 residues. In DNA, the CDR3 is TGCAGCGTTGAAGAGTGGACAGATGAAGCTTTCTTT. This encodes CSVEEWTDEAFF.

CDR3 in amino acids: CASSPFETQYF. The CDR3 DNA is TGTGCCAGCAGCCCGTTCGAGACCCAGTACTTC. The V and J genes are TRBV28 and TRBJ2-5; D unresolved. Germline V gene data show CDR1 as MDHEN and CDR2 as SYDVKM. This CDR3 has 11 residues. The V end was cut by 6 bases, the J end by 5 bases, with 7 bases between.

The chain carries TRBV30 and TRBJ1-1, with D uncertain. The germline V gene has CDR1 GTSNPN and CDR2 SVGIG (reference sequence). The length of the CDR3 is 14 residues. Trimming took off 2 bases at V and 0 bases at J, with 10 bases between the two ends. CDR3 region: CAWSRADMNTEAFF. In nucleotides, the CDR3 is TGTGCCTGGAGTCGGGCAGACATGAACACTGAAGCTTTCTTT.

The V call is TRBV5-8, the J call TRBJ1-4; D might be TRBD1 (6 bases). V lost 4 bases and J 1 base, leaving 17 bases between the germline ends. Germline V gene sequence: CDR1 SGHTS, CDR2 YDEGEE. CDR3 length: 17 amino acids. The CDR3 reads CASSIPGQYRTNEKLFF. The CDR3 region has the DNA TGTGCCAGCAGCATCCCCGGACAGTATCGAACTAATGAAAAACTGTTTTTT.

V gene TRBV20-1 combines with J gene TRBJ1-4; no clear D. The CDR3 is 15 amino acids. Germline V gene data show CDR1 as DFQATT and CDR2 as SNEGSKA (reference sequence). The V gene lost 3 bases and the J gene lost 0 bases, with 11 bases spanning the gap. The CDR3 bases are TGCAGTGCTAGCGAAGGCGGGGCAACTAATGAAAAACTGTTTTTT. It encodes CSASEGGATNEKLFF.

The chain has TRBV20-1 and TRBJ2-5, with unresolved D. Trimming removed 6 bases at V and 3 bases at J, with 11 bases between. Germline V gives CDR1 DFQATT, CDR2 SNEGSKA (reference sequence). The CDR3 is 12 residues long. The CDR3 here is CSAPTREETQYF. CDR3 bases: TGCAGTGCCCCGACAAGGGAAGAGACCCAGTACTTC.

This clonotype was observed at least ten times. This chain connects TRBV7-2 to TRBJ2-5; D is unresolved. The CDR3 consists of 13 residues. Germline assignment: CDR1 SGHTA and CDR2 FQGNSA. Trimming pared 3 bases from V and 3 bases from J, leaving 8 bases between. CDR3 in amino acids: CASSLDGEETQYF. The CDR3 DNA reads as TGTGCCAGCAGCTTGGACGGTGAAGAGACCCAGTACTTC.

In its sample, this clonotype was seen once. Here the CDR3 reads CASRDDSTEAFF. As DNA, the CDR3 is TGTGCCAGCAGAGACGACAGCACTGAAGCTTTCTTT. This chain links TRBV7-2 with TRBJ1-1, with D possibly TRBD1 on 5 matching bases. V was trimmed by 6 bases and J by 4 bases, leaving 9 bases between them. Germline V gives CDR1 SGHTA, CDR2 FQGNSA. This CDR3 has 12 amino acids. The full variable domain, with the rest looked up from reference TRBV7-2 and TRBJ1-1, is GAGVSQSPSNKVTEKGKDVELRCDPISGHTALYWYRQSLGQGLEFLIYFQGNSAPDKSGLPSDRFSAERTGGSVSTLTIQRTQQEDSAVYLCASRDDSTEAFFGQGTRLTVV.

Concerning this clonotype: A much larger clone is a single base away; this may be a read error. This rearrangement joins TRBV2 to TRBJ1-1, with D tentatively TRBD1 (5 bases). Germline V gives CDR1 SNHLY, CDR2 FYNNEI. This CDR3 has 14 amino acids. Trimming stripped 6 bases from V and 2 bases from J, with 13 bases between. CDR3 DNA: TGTGCCAGCAGACCGGGACGGAGTAACACTGAAGCTTTCTTT. It codes for CASRPGRSNTEAFF.